These T cell receptor beta chains were read from a single sample in a study of regulatory T cells in long-lasting Graves disease. TCRdb reprocessed the multiplex PCR reads with MiXCR, giving one entry per CDR3 protein. In the table there are 400,000 to 450,000 distinct CDR3 sequences, under 15% of which are singletons. The data were also submitted as part of a second study, on T cells in Graves' hyperthyroidism and ophthalmopathy.

The source material was peripheral blood mononuclear cells (PBMCs), sampled at new diagnosis, from a patient treated with antithyroid drugs. Receptors originate from a woman younger than 45 with Graves disease. The CDR3 runs from the conserved cysteine through the conserved F or W. D genes are given only for firm matches. Rows may omit the clone size; those that give it use once, few, many or a size class.

d_gene	v_gene	j_gene	abundance	CDR3nt	CDR3aa
TRBD1	TRBV5-1	TRBJ2-7	few	TGCGCCAGCAGCTTCTCTGGACAGGGTCGTTACGAGCAGTACTTC	CASSFSGQGRYEQYF
.	TRBV18	TRBJ2-1	many	TGTGCCAGCTCACCACCCTCCTACAATGAGCAGTTCTTC	CASSPPSYNEQFF
.	TRBV5-1	TRBJ2-3	many	TGCGCCAGCAGCTTGGTGGGCAAGAGCACAGATACGCAGTATTTT	CASSLVGKSTDTQYF
.	TRBV29-1	TRBJ2-1	many	TGCAGCGTTCCTGACGGGGCATCCAATGAGCAGTTCTTC	CSVPDGASNEQFF
.	TRBV7-2	TRBJ1-5	few	TGTGCCAGCAGCTTAATGTTAATCAGCAATCAGCCCCAGCATTTT	CASSLMLISNQPQHF
TRBD2	TRBV6-5	TRBJ2-3	many	TGTGCCAGCAGTTACCCCTTAGCGGGAGGGCGGCGTAGCACAGATACGCAGTATTTT	CASSYPLAGGRRSTDTQYF
TRBD1	TRBV19	TRBJ2-1	.	TGTGCCAGTACTAATACTGGACAGGGTGGAAGTGAGCAGTTCTTC	CASTNTGQGGSEQFF
.	TRBV27	TRBJ2-7	many	TGTGCCAGCAGTTTCTCACAACTTCGAGAGCAGTACTTC	CASSFSQLREQYF
.	TRBV20-1	TRBJ1-5	few	TGCAGTGCTAGTTCCAGGGGAGATAGCAATCAGCCCCAGCATTTT	CSASSRGDSNQPQHF
TRBD2	TRBV14	TRBJ2-3	few	TGTGCCAGCAGCCCGCCGCAACTAGCGGGCAACACAGATACGCAGTATTTT	CASSPPQLAGNTDTQYF
.	TRBV5-6	TRBJ2-3	.	TGTGCCAGCGGCCCGCCCGGTGGGACTAGCACAGATACGCAGTATTTT	CASGPPGGTSTDTQYF
TRBD1	TRBV7-2	TRBJ2-1	few	TGTGCCAGCAGTTGGGACACCGGGACAGTTGGACTTGGTGAGCAGTTCTTC	CASSWDTGTVGLGEQFF
.	TRBV9	TRBJ2-6	.	TGTGCCAGCAGGAGGTCCGGGGCCAACGTCCTGACTTTC	CASRRSGANVLTF
TRBD2	TRBV3-1	TRBJ2-1	.	TGTGCCAGCAGCCTCTCCGGGACTAGCGGGAGCTATGAGCAGTTCTTC	CASSLSGTSGSYEQFF
.	TRBV5-1	TRBJ1-2	.	TGCGCCAGCAGCTTGGAACCGGGCAACTATGGCTACACCTTC	CASSLEPGNYGYTF